A single sample is the source of the 21 T cell receptor beta chains below, sequenced in a study of T cell responses to AZD1222 COVID-19 vaccine. Method: immunoSEQ multiplex PCR; TCRdb's copy keeps in-frame clones and lacks some. The sample yields about 130,000 clones, 88% seen once. This sample comprised peripheral blood, obtained on day 0 of MenACWY control vaccination. These receptors were obtained from an adult in good health.

V usage is TRBV5-1 and J usage is TRBJ2-7; D perhaps matches TRBD2 (7 bases). Trimming pared 4 bases from V and 4 bases from J, leaving 18 bases between. The germline gives CDR1 SGHRS, CDR2 YFSETQ. The CDR3 sequence is 15 residues long. This chain's CDR3 is CASSPGGGRSYEQYF. The CDR3 DNA reads as TGCGCCAGCAGCCCGGGGGGCGGGAGATCTTACGAGCAGTACTTC.

This clone counts as medium-sized. The V and J genes are TRBV9 and TRBJ1-1; D perhaps matches TRBD1 (5 bases). Germline V lookup: CDR1 SGDLS, CDR2 YYNGEE. This CDR3 spans 14 amino acids. V was cut by 3 bases and J by 3 bases, with 12 bases left in between. The CDR3: CASSATPTDTEAFF. The CDR3, as DNA: TGTGCCAGCAGCGCGACTCCGACAGACACTGAAGCTTTCTTT.

The chain joins TRBV3-1 (or the pseudogene TRBV3-2) to TRBJ2-2, with D possibly TRBD2 on 7 matching bases. The germline gives CDR1 LGHDT, CDR2 YNNKEL (reference sequence). V lost 1 base, J lost 4 bases, and 13 bases lay in between. The CDR3 is 16 residues long. The DNA of the CDR3 is TGTGCCAGCAGCCAAGTCCGGGGGGCACGCACCGGGGAGCTGTTTTTT. Translated: CASSQVRGARTGELFF.

This clone was recorded a few times. The chain carries TRBV2 and TRBJ1-2, with D hard to call. Trimming pared 7 bases from V and 7 bases from J, leaving 13 bases between. Germline V CDR1 and CDR2: SNHLY, FYNNEI. This CDR3 contains 12 residues. CDR3 sequence (DNA): TGTGCCAGCAACTCGGGGAGTAGTGGCTACACCTTC. Residues: CASNSGSSGYTF.

This chain connects TRBV24-1 to TRBJ2-3, with D possibly being TRBD1 (6 bases). CDR3 length equals 14 residues. Germline loops: CDR1 KGHDR, CDR2 SFDVKD. The germline V and J ends were trimmed by 5 bases and 4 bases, with 12 bases remaining between them. The CDR3 coding sequence is TGTGCCACCAGTGCAGGGGCGTGGGCAGATACGCAGTATTTT. Its protein is CATSAGAWADTQYF.

The chain combines TRBV28 with TRBJ1-1; 8 bases align to TRBD1. Trimming removed 3 bases from V and 1 base from J; junction bases left unmatched: 10. The CDR3 is 17 amino acids. Germline V CDR1 and CDR2: MDHEN, SYDVKM. As DNA, the CDR3 is TGTGCCAGCAGTTTCGGACAGGGCGGTTTGGGGAACACTGAAGCTTTCTTT. This sequence encodes CASSFGQGGLGNTEAFF.

J is TRBJ2-1 and V is TRBV3-1 (or the pseudogene TRBV3-2), with TRBD2 identical over 13 bases. The germline V gene encodes CDR1 LGHDT and CDR2 YNNKEL (reference sequence). V trimming: 6 bases; J trimming: 8 bases; junction bases outside the gene matches: 4. The CDR3 extends over 14 amino acids. This CDR3 is CASRGLAGTHEQFF. As DNA, the CDR3 is TGTGCCAGCAGGGGACTAGCGGGAACCCATGAGCAGTTCTTC.

The V and J genes are TRBV6-5 and TRBJ2-7; 8 positions agree with TRBD1. Germline CDR1 and CDR2: MNHEY and SVGAGI. The CDR3 has 15 amino acids. J gave up 3 bases and V 2 bases, and 6 bases lay outside the gene matches. Here the CDR3 reads CASSYKQGAHYEQYF. CDR3 bases: TGTGCCAGCAGTTACAAGCAGGGGGCCCACTACGAGCAGTACTTC.

CDR3 sequence reads: CASSLRDSSNTEAFF. The CDR3 DNA reads as TGTGCCAGCAGTCTCCGGGACAGCTCGAACACTGAAGCTTTCTTT. The genes are TRBV6-5 and TRBJ1-1; 7 bases map to TRBD1. Unmatched junction bases numbered 7, after V lost 5 bases and J lost 1 base. The CDR3 loop spans 15 amino acids. Germline V gene data show CDR1 as MNHEY and CDR2 as SVGAGI.

V gene TRBV5-1 combines with J gene TRBJ2-3; a weak D match, TRBD2 (5 bases). Trimming left V 5 bases short and J 3 bases short, with 13 bases between. The CDR3 is 14 residues long. The germline gives CDR1 SGHRS, CDR2 YFSETQ. The CDR3 bases are TGCGCCAGCAGACGGGGAAGTCAGACAGATACGCAGTATTTT. It is translated as CASRRGSQTDTQYF.

The gene calls are TRBV21-1 and TRBJ2-7; the table's TRBD2 call for D was not verified on the DNA. TRBV21-1 is tagged as a pseudogene. The CDR3 spans 14 residues. This CDR3 reads CASRSNYPSYEQYF. The CDR3 DNA reads TGTGCCAGCAGATCGAACTACCCAAGCTACGAGCAGTACTTC.

The sample holds a few counts of this clone. The chain combines TRBV3-1 (or the pseudogene TRBV3-2) with TRBJ1-4, with a possible D match to TRBD1 (5 bases). This CDR3 is built from 17 residues. V lost 2 bases and J lost 3, with 16 bases in between. CDR1 and CDR2 (germline): LGHDT, YNNKEL (reference sequence). The CDR3 nucleotides are TGTGCCAGCAGCCAACGGCTCGGGGCCGTTCCTAATGAAAAACTGTTTTTT. Its protein product is CASSQRLGAVPNEKLFF.

This chain uses TRBV2 with TRBJ1-6; no definite D call. CDR1 and CDR2 from the germline V gene are SNHLY and FYNNEI. The CDR3 runs 15 residues. V dropped 7 bases and J dropped 0 bases, with 10 bases sitting between them. CDR3 loop: CASTEESSYNSPLHF. The CDR3 DNA is TGTGCCAGCACAGAGGAGAGCTCCTATAATTCACCCCTCCACTTT.

This clone was seen once. This chain links TRBV2 with TRBJ2-7, with 7 nucleotides matching TRBD1. The V gene's germline CDR1 is SNHLY and CDR2 FYNNEI. The CDR3 sequence is 14 residues long. V lost 6 bases and J lost 6; bases outside the gene matches: 11. The DNA for the CDR3 is TGTGCCAGCAGCTGGACAGGAGAAAATCGCGAGCAGTACTTC. Residues: CASSWTGENREQYF.

This clone has just one count. The chain recombines TRBV28 with TRBJ2-7; TRBD2 matches at 8 bases. This CDR3 is built from 16 residues. Per the germline V gene, CDR1 is MDHEN and CDR2 is SYDVKM. V shed 4 bases, J shed 4 bases, and the junction held 12 bases outside the gene matches. The CDR3 protein is CASSSNSPGGHYEQYF. The DNA of the CDR3 is TGTGCCAGCAGTTCCAACAGCCCGGGGGGGCATTACGAGCAGTACTTC.

The J gene is TRBJ1-5, the V gene TRBV30; D perhaps matches TRBD1 (6 bases). There are 15 residues in the CDR3. CDR1 GTSNPN and CDR2 SVGIG come from the germline V gene (reference sequence). Trimming cost V 1 base and J 0 bases, with 10 bases left between them. CDR3 in amino acids: CAWSEDRHSNQPQHF. The CDR3 DNA follows: TGTGCCTGGAGTGAGGACAGACATAGCAATCAGCCCCAGCATTTT.

This chain connects TRBV9 to TRBJ1-5; D perhaps matches TRBD1 (5 bases). Germline V gene sequence: CDR1 SGDLS, CDR2 YYNGEE. Trimming removed 0 bases at V and 3 bases at J, with 13 bases between. The CDR3 length is 16 residues. The CDR3 sequence is CASSVGSGGYNQPQHF. The CDR3, as DNA: TGTGCCAGCAGCGTAGGGTCTGGGGGGTACAATCAGCCCCAGCATTTT.

This clone occurred a few times. This chain links TRBV10-2 with TRBJ1-2, with unresolved D. The CDR3 has 14 amino acids. The V and J ends lost 3 bases and 0 bases respectively, with 8 bases between them. CDR1 and CDR2 from the germline V gene are WSHSY and SAAADI. The CDR3 DNA follows: TGCGCCAGCAGTGACATAGGGACTAACTATGGCTACACCTTC. Its protein product is CASSDIGTNYGYTF.

This clone showed up just once. The rearrangement uses TRBV11-3 and TRBJ1-1; the match to TRBD1 covers 7 bases. This CDR3 is built from 16 residues. CDR1 and CDR2 from the germline V gene are SGHNT and YENEEA. The trim removed 5 bases at V and 4 bases at J, leaving 13 bases unmatched. The CDR3 sequence: CASSRGGPDYSTEAFF. The CDR3 DNA is TGTGCCAGCAGCAGAGGGGGCCCAGACTATAGCACTGAAGCTTTCTTT.

This chain connects TRBV28 to TRBJ2-7; no clear D. The V gene lost 1 base and the J gene lost 0 bases, with 10 bases spanning the gap. Germline lookup yields CDR1 MDHEN and CDR2 SYDVKM. The CDR3 totals 15 residues. The CDR3 here is CASSLYGFSSYEQYF. The CDR3, as DNA: TGTGCCAGCAGTTTATACGGCTTCAGCTCCTACGAGCAGTACTTC.

This clone appeared a single time. This chain links TRBV30 with TRBJ2-1; TRBD2 matches 7 bases. The CDR3 consists of 18 residues. With 1 base clipped from V and 1 base from J, the junction kept 13 bases outside the gene matches. From germline, CDR1 is GTSNPN and CDR2 SVGIG (reference sequence). In DNA form, the CDR3 reads TGTGCCTGGAGTGCCTTCGCGGGAGCCGGGTCATCCTACAATGAGCAGTTCTTC. Translated, it gives CAWSAFAGAGSSYNEQFF.